This T cell receptor (beta chain) was identified in a study of beta chain features in type 1 diabetes (dated by TCRdb to 2016 to 2019). Background on the whole study: No differences in mean age, gender distribution, total cell number or subset yield were found between patients and healthy donors. In the study, TCRB repertoires of sorted circulating CD4+ T cell subsets from recently diagnosed type 1 diabetes patients were compared with those of matched healthy donors. Regulatory and stem cell-like memory subsets were isolated from only 8 patients and roughly eight healthy donors, whereas naive and central memory subsets came from all 28 donors. A total of 90 million to 120 million sorted cells were examined across all samples, and a strong correlation was observed between cell number per subset and RNA yield.

General study outcomes and caveats: A moderate but significant shortening of TCRB CDR3 length was observed in type 1 diabetes patients in all four CD4+ subsets. At VDJ recombination sites, patients with type 1 diabetes made fewer insertions and deleted more nucleotides, a pattern implying thymic rearrangement abnormalities. Naive, central memory and regulatory TCRB repertoires appeared more similar among patients than among healthy donors. Because cDNA was sequenced instead of genomic DNA, activated cells with high expression could be over-represented, although the groups did not differ in activation or CD3 levels. Shorter templates might have been favored by PCR, but patient and control samples were amplified and corrected together, so both groups would have been affected equally by any skew. Only small numbers of individuals were included in the HLA sub-analyses, which left unresolved whether HLA type had any influence on TCRB rearrangement.

This clone was seen more than once but under ten times. There is no known antigen for this receptor. No quality values exist for individual bases; no much larger clone is one base distant. The High Capacity cDNA Reverse Transcription Kit was used to reverse transcribe all of the isolated RNA, meaning that expressed TCRB transcripts were what got sequenced. Deep immunoSEQ sequencing was applied to naive, central memory and regulatory T cell samples, giving an average of approximately 4 million total reads per sample. Sorted cells were lysed in RLT buffer, and RNA was extracted using DNase-treated RNeasy Micro or Mini kits according to cell number. To prevent cross-contamination, each cell subset was processed individually, whereas patient and healthy donor samples were processed jointly. TCRB sequences were amplified from cDNA with the immunoSEQ multiplex PCR, producing 87-bp fragments spanning the CDR3 region. Amplicons were sequenced on the Illumina HiSeq platform. Under the source paper's analysis protocol: Synthetic template baselines were used to correct PCR bias computationally, reads within Hamming distance 2 were collapsed together, and singletons that could not be merged were discarded. By aligning reads against IMGT, V, D and J genes, CDR3 length, and insertions or deletions at six rearrangement sites were assigned. Clonotype counts were normalized to sorted cell number within each subset before computing true diversity and Gini coefficients with the tcR R package. Repertoire sharing was quantified using the overlap coefficient calculated on TCRB nucleotide sequences. As a proxy for the pre-selection repertoire, out-of-frame TCRB sequences from naive cells were analyzed. TCRdb took over this immuneACCESS table, retaining in-frame rearrangements with V and J assigned. Such tables are incomplete; in checked studies, under half of the missing clones stem from an unresolved V gene, and the remainder is unexplained. The V and J calls and clone size come from that table; D and trimming were worked out from the DNA. For this sample the table gives about 700,000 clones, of which roughly 13% were detected only once. The ten largest clones take up less than 0.025% of the sample.

A single peripheral blood draw of approximately 100 mL on average was collected from each donor into heparinised tubes. A BD FACSAria II and a panel including CD45RO, CCR7, CD25, CD127, CD95 and CD27 were used to sort naive, central memory, regulatory and stem cell-like memory CD4+ T cells. Purity was above 95% for every sorted population. PBMCs were separated immediately by Lymphoprep density gradient centrifugation and were stained directly, without being cultured. So that batch effects would be minimized, each experiment stained and sorted samples in pairs, pairing one healthy donor with one patient. As encoded in the germline V gene, CDR1 is SNHLY while CDR2 is FYNNEI. V has 9 bases trimmed and J has 0 bases trimmed; junction bases matching no gene number 3. Spanning cysteine to phenylalanine, the CDR3 consists of 13 amino acids. CDR3 DNA is the only sequence kept; it has 39 bases, read in frame from the first base.

This clonotype was sampled from a man between 18 and 29 years old with type 1 diabetes. The specimen was naive CD4+ T cells from blood. This specimen's cell subset or site label, interpreted: true naive CD4+ T cells. In this chain, TRBV2 is recombined with TRBJ2-3, with 7 middle bases fitting TRBD2. CDR3 protein: CARTSESTDTQYF. The DNA sequence is TGTGCCAGAACTAGCGAGAGCACAGATACGCAGTATTTT. Reference TRBV2 and TRBJ2-3 genes cover what lies past the CDR3, so the full variable domain is EPEVTQTPSHQVTQMGQEVILRCVPISNHLYFYWYRQILGQKVEFLVSFYNNEISEKSEIFDDQFSVERPDGSNFTLKIRSTKLEDSAMYFCARTSESTDTQYFGPGTRLTVL.